This is a list of T cell receptor beta chains from one sample in a study of vaccination effects on CD4 cells after COVID-19. The antigens for these receptors are not known. Assay used: immunoSEQ multiplex PCR; TCRdb lists only in-frame clones, some missing. The table includes around 12,000 clones, approximately 70% detected once. The material was CD4+ T cells from PBMCs cultured with HCoV-NL63 spike peptides, obtained after COVID-19 vaccination. The receptors here all came from a human donor who had a prior SARS-CoV-2 infection. Both conserved end residues are part of each CDR3. Fields, in order: CDR3 protein, CDR3 DNA, J gene, clone size, D gene, V gene. A D gene is named only where the DNA matches it firmly. Where a row states a size, it is once, few, many or the class of an expanded clone; other rows omit it.

CDR3: CASSLVRGNTEAFF
DNA: TGCGCCAGCAGCTTGGTGCGGGGGAACACTGAAGCTTTCTTT
J: TRBJ1-1
size: few
D: .
V: TRBV5-1

CDR3: CASSLTFAGGELFF
DNA: TGTGCCAGCAGCTTAACGTTTGCGGGAGGGGAGCTGTTTTTT
J: TRBJ2-2
size: .
D: .
V: TRBV7-3

CDR3: CASSVVGAGTQYF
DNA: TGTGCCAGCAGCGTAGTAGGGGCGGGGACCCAGTACTTC
J: TRBJ2-5
size: .
D: .
V: TRBV9

CDR3: CASSLARGYTYEQYF
DNA: TGTGCCAGCAGCTTAGCCCGAGGCTACACTTACGAGCAGTACTTC
J: TRBJ2-7
size: .
D: .
V: TRBV11-2

CDR3: CASMPPSAYNEQFF
DNA: TGTGCCAGCATGCCCCCCTCGGCCTACAATGAGCAGTTCTTC
J: TRBJ2-1
size: few
D: .
V: TRBV2

CDR3: CASQGAHIDTQYF
DNA: TGCGCCAGTCAGGGGGCGCATATAGATACGCAGTATTTT
J: TRBJ2-3
size: .
D: TRBD1
V: TRBV10-1

CDR3: CASSLSQGPYGYTF
DNA: TGCGCCAGCAGCTTGAGTCAGGGTCCCTATGGCTACACCTTC
J: TRBJ1-2
size: .
D: .
V: TRBV5-1

CDR3: CASSSAGGRVGYTF
DNA: TGTGCCAGTAGCTCGGCGGGGGGGCGCGTTGGCTACACCTTC
J: TRBJ1-2
size: few
D: .
V: TRBV19

CDR3: CATSDTNRGVTDTQYF
DNA: TGTGCCACCAGTGATACGAACAGGGGGGTGACAGACACGCAGTATTTT
J: TRBJ2-3
size: .
D: TRBD1
V: TRBV24-1

CDR3: CASRKLGFSYEQYF
DNA: TGTGCCAGCAGAAAACTGGGGTTTTCCTACGAGCAGTACTTC
J: TRBJ2-7
size: once
D: .
V: TRBV7-2

CDR3: CASSLQPGHQAPMYF
DNA: TGTGCCAGCAGCTTACAGCCGGGACACCAGGCGCCCATGTACTTC
J: TRBJ2-5
size: .
D: .
V: TRBV7-2

CDR3: CASSQGSLTDTQYF
DNA: TGCGCCAGCAGTCAGGGAAGCCTCACAGATACGCAGTATTTT
J: TRBJ2-3
size: .
D: .
V: TRBV23-1

CDR3: CASRRRRGQGVGNTIYF
DNA: TGTGCCAGTAGGCGGAGACGGGGGCAGGGAGTCGGAAACACCATATATTTT
J: TRBJ1-3
size: few
D: .
V: TRBV19

CDR3: CASSRLADLSTDTQYF
DNA: TGTGCCAGCAGCCGATTAGCGGACCTTAGCACAGATACGCAGTATTTT
J: TRBJ2-3
size: .
D: .
V: TRBV7-9

CDR3: CASSLFAGETQYF
DNA: TGCGCCAGCAGCTTGTTTGCTGGGGAGACCCAGTACTTC
J: TRBJ2-5
size: .
D: .
V: TRBV5-1

CDR3: CASSRKTGGVREKLFF
DNA: TGTGCCAGCAGCCGCAAGACAGGGGGCGTGCGTGAAAAACTGTTTTTT
J: TRBJ1-4
size: .
D: TRBD1
V: TRBV3-1/TRBV3-2

CDR3: CASSYGRESDEQYF
DNA: TGTGCCAGCAGTTACGGGAGGGAATCTGACGAGCAGTACTTC
J: TRBJ2-7
size: medium-sized
D: TRBD2
V: TRBV6-6

CDR3: CASSLLASNEQFF
DNA: TGTGCCAGCAGCTTACTAGCGAGCAATGAGCAGTTCTTC
J: TRBJ2-1
size: .
D: .
V: TRBV7-3

CDR3: CSAGGDYGYTF
DNA: TGCAGTGCTGGCGGGGACTATGGCTACACCTTC
J: TRBJ1-2
size: .
D: .
V: TRBV20-1

CDR3: CASSWRENTEAFF
DNA: TGTGCCAGCAGTTGGCGGGAGAACACTGAAGCTTTCTTT
J: TRBJ1-1
size: few
D: .
V: TRBV6-2/TRBV6-3

CDR3: CASSQEPSGTGSSYNSPLHF
DNA: TGCGCCAGCAGCCAGGAACCTTCCGGGACAGGGAGCTCCTATAATTCACCCCTCCACTTT
J: TRBJ1-6
size: few
D: TRBD1
V: TRBV4-3

CDR3: CASSLVGGTTGELFF
DNA: TGTGCCAGCAGCTTAGTGGGAGGTACCACCGGGGAGCTGTTTTTT
J: TRBJ2-2
size: few
D: .
V: TRBV7-2

CDR3: CASRRDYGDTQYF
DNA: TGCGCCAGCCGCCGGGACTATGGAGATACGCAGTATTTT
J: TRBJ2-3
size: .
D: TRBD2
V: TRBV5-1

CDR3: CASRQGLTSPLHF
DNA: TGTGCCAGCAGACAGGGTCTTACTTCACCCCTCCACTTT
J: TRBJ1-6
size: .
D: .
V: TRBV6-5

CDR3: CATSDSSRTGGPYNEQFF
DNA: TGTGCCACCAGTGACAGCAGCAGGACAGGGGGCCCCTACAATGAGCAGTTCTTC
J: TRBJ2-1
size: .
D: TRBD1
V: TRBV24-1

CDR3: CAWNPAQAPSTEAFF
DNA: TGTGCCTGGAATCCCGCACAGGCCCCGAGCACTGAAGCTTTCTTT
J: TRBJ1-1
size: .
D: .
V: TRBV30

CDR3: CASSGEETQYF
DNA: TGCGCCAGCAGCGGGGAAGAGACCCAGTACTTC
J: TRBJ2-5
size: .
D: .
V: TRBV5-1

CDR3: CASSSLEGVSNQPQHF
DNA: TGTGCCAGCAGCTCCCTTGAGGGGGTTAGCAATCAGCCCCAGCATTTT
J: TRBJ1-5
size: .
D: .
V: TRBV5-5

CDR3: CASSRDRVLSQPQHF
DNA: TGTGCCAGTAGCCGGGACAGGGTATTGAGTCAGCCCCAGCATTTT
J: TRBJ1-5
size: .
D: TRBD1
V: TRBV19

CDR3: CASSFRGTDTQYF
DNA: TGTGCCAGCAGTTTCAGGGGCACAGATACGCAGTATTTT
J: TRBJ2-3
size: .
D: .
V: TRBV27

CDR3: CASSYTRGLYEQYF
DNA: TGTGCCAGCAGTTACACTAGGGGCCTCTACGAGCAGTACTTC
J: TRBJ2-7
size: .
D: .
V: TRBV6-6

CDR3: CASSRGGGLEQYF
DNA: TGTGCCAGCAGTAGAGGGGGGGGGCTCGAGCAGTACTTC
J: TRBJ2-7
size: .
D: .
V: TRBV25-1

CDR3: CAWSASGIDEQFF
DNA: TGTGCCTGGAGCGCTAGCGGGATTGATGAGCAGTTCTTC
J: TRBJ2-1
size: .
D: TRBD2
V: TRBV30

CDR3: CASSLARLAVTELFF
DNA: TGCGCCAGCAGCTTGGCGAGACTAGCGGTTACCGAGCTGTTTTTT
J: TRBJ2-2
size: .
D: TRBD2
V: TRBV5-1

CDR3: CASSQGQYLGGYTF
DNA: TGTGCCAGTAGTCAGGGGCAATACTTGGGTGGCTACACCTTC
J: TRBJ1-2
size: few
D: .
V: TRBV19

CDR3: CASSPDRDNEKLFF
DNA: TGTGCCAGCAGCCCGGACAGGGATAATGAAAAACTGTTTTTT
J: TRBJ1-4
size: .
D: TRBD1
V: TRBV5-6

CDR3: CASSPDRQLANYGYTF
DNA: TGTGCCAGCTCACCAGATCGACAGCTAGCTAACTATGGCTACACCTTC
J: TRBJ1-2
size: .
D: .
V: TRBV18

CDR3: CAISYMLGAGLRDNEQFF
DNA: TGTGCCATCAGTTATATGCTAGGGGCGGGACTCAGGGACAATGAGCAGTTCTTC
J: TRBJ2-1
size: few
D: .
V: TRBV10-3

CDR3: CASSQEPDRVGEKLFF
DNA: TGTGCCAGCAGCCAAGAACCGGACAGGGTAGGGGAAAAACTGTTTTTT
J: TRBJ1-4
size: .
D: TRBD1
V: TRBV4-2

CDR3: CASSLVQGTYEQYF
DNA: TGTGCCAGCAGCTTAGTTCAGGGCACCTACGAGCAGTACTTC
J: TRBJ2-7
size: .
D: .
V: TRBV7-2

CDR3: CASSFPGISYTF
DNA: TGTGCCAGCAGTTTTCCAGGAATCAGCTACACCTTC
J: TRBJ1-2
size: .
D: .
V: TRBV28

CDR3: CASSQDRAYNSPLHF
DNA: TGCGCCAGCAGCCAAGACAGGGCCTATAATTCACCCCTCCACTTT
J: TRBJ1-6
size: .
D: .
V: TRBV4-3

CDR3: CASSRRWISADEQFF
DNA: TGTGCCAGCAGCCGTCGGTGGATTTCTGCGGATGAGCAGTTCTTC
J: TRBJ2-1
size: .
D: .
V: TRBV7-2

CDR3: CAWSWGDTQYF
DNA: TGTGCCTGGAGTTGGGGAGATACGCAGTATTTT
J: TRBJ2-3
size: few
D: .
V: TRBV30

CDR3: CASSFRPVGYTF
DNA: TGTGCCAGCAGTTTCAGACCCGTGGGCTACACCTTC
J: TRBJ1-2
size: .
D: .
V: TRBV12-3/TRBV12-4

CDR3: CASSQTRNTGELFF
DNA: TGTGCCAGCAGCCAGACTAGGAACACCGGGGAGCTGTTTTTT
J: TRBJ2-2
size: .
D: .
V: TRBV5-4

CDR3: CASRSTGGGFGYTF
DNA: TGTGCCAGCAGGAGTACAGGGGGTGGTTTCGGCTACACCTTC
J: TRBJ1-2
size: .
D: TRBD1
V: TRBV27

CDR3: CATSRDLGGGGTDTQYF
DNA: TGTGCCACCAGCAGAGATCTAGGGGGGGGTGGGACAGATACGCAGTATTTT
J: TRBJ2-3
size: .
D: .
V: TRBV15

CDR3: CSASGGAGNEQFF
DNA: TGCAGTGCTAGTGGGGGGGCAGGGAATGAGCAGTTCTTC
J: TRBJ2-1
size: .
D: .
V: TRBV20-1

CDR3: CASSDNGFRICEQYF
DNA: TGTGCCAGCAGTGACAACGGATTCCGGATTTGCGAGCAGTACTTC
J: TRBJ2-7
size: .
D: .
V: TRBV6-4

CDR3: CATSRVQGPLTEAFF
DNA: TGTGCCACCAGCAGAGTACAGGGGCCTTTGACTGAAGCTTTCTTT
J: TRBJ1-1
size: .
D: TRBD1
V: TRBV15

CDR3: CASRGLAGGSQETQYF
DNA: TGTGCCAGCAGGGGACTAGCGGGGGGCTCCCAAGAGACCCAGTACTTC
J: TRBJ2-5
size: few
D: TRBD2
V: TRBV2

CDR3: CASSIPPLRASPTGELFF
DNA: TGTGCCAGCAGTATTCCCCCATTGAGGGCCTCGCCCACCGGGGAGCTGTTTTTT
J: TRBJ2-2
size: .
D: .
V: TRBV7-8

CDR3: CASSSQSGELFF
DNA: TGTGCCAGCAGTTCACAGTCCGGGGAGCTGTTTTTT
J: TRBJ2-2
size: .
D: .
V: TRBV12-3/TRBV12-4

CDR3: CASSSPTSGGARETQYF
DNA: TGTGCCAGCAGCTCGCCGACTAGCGGGGGGGCCCGAGAGACCCAGTACTTC
J: TRBJ2-5
size: .
D: TRBD2
V: TRBV7-3

CDR3: CATSDPRLALRSYNEQFF
DNA: TGTGCCACCAGTGATCCCCGACTAGCGCTACGCTCCTACAATGAGCAGTTCTTC
J: TRBJ2-1
size: .
D: TRBD2
V: TRBV24-1

CDR3: CASGRATGSSGNTIYF
DNA: TGTGCCAGCGGCCGGGCGACAGGCAGCTCTGGAAACACCATATATTTT
J: TRBJ1-3
size: .
D: .
V: TRBV5-6

CDR3: CASSPRALDSITLNTEAFF
DNA: TGTGCCAGCTCACCACGGGCTTTGGATTCCATTACTCTGAACACTGAAGCTTTCTTT
J: TRBJ1-1
size: once
D: .
V: TRBV18

CDR3: CASSQTVSGTEAFF
DNA: TGTGCCAGCAGCCAAACTGTGTCTGGGACTGAAGCTTTCTTT
J: TRBJ1-1
size: .
D: .
V: TRBV5-4